This TCR beta chain was observed in a study of cytomegalovirus exposure and HLA in healthy donors. About this clone: Antigen: not known.

With 60 Vbeta and 13 Jbeta primers, the PCR was carried out. Per the original data handling: Counted up in a later analysis, unique TCR beta chains came to some 72 million, with about 9.9 million shared. TCRdb keeps only in-frame clones here, not all; method: immunoSEQ multiplex PCR. Clone size and the V and J calls come from that table; the DNA yielded D and trimming. In the table there are about 170,000 clones, around 73% of which are singletons. The V and J ends lost 0 bases and 7 bases, in that order; junction bases with no gene match: 14. Germline values: CDR1 SGDLS, CDR2 YYNGEE. The CDR3 has 18 residues. Whole-study findings and limits: Presence/absence analyses assumed roughly uniform sequencing depth across donors.

The gene calls are TRBV9 and TRBJ2-1; 9 bases are shared with TRBD2. The source material was PBMCs. The receptor comes from a woman between 18 and 29 years old in good health and CMV-seropositive. The CDR3 loop reads CASSVVSGGSGGLNEQFF. CDR3 nucleotide sequence: TGTGCCAGCAGCGTAGTATCGGGTGGAAGCGGGGGGTTGAATGAGCAGTTCTTC.